This TCR beta chain came from a study of blood T cell repertoires in COVID-19. Overall study: PBMCs, B-cell-depleted T cells, or T cells were the source of the cDNA or gDNA that made up the material.

Cohort 3 recovered donors had two negative PCRs, clearance, or symptom resolution. The table came from immunoSEQ multiplex PCR; TCRdb's copy has only in-frame clones and leaves some out. The sample yields some 350,000 clones, 80% to 90% seen once. Germline V CDR1 and CDR2: LNHNV, YYDKDF (reference sequence). Trimming cost V 0 bases and J 7 bases, with 7 bases left between them. The CDR3 totals 13 residues. The genes are TRBV15 and TRBJ2-1; the D gene is possibly TRBD1 (5 bases). Sequencing was carried out using PBMCs or T cells enriched from blood (not recorded which). The sequence was collected from a young man who had recovered from COVID-19. CDR3 in amino acids: CATSRDHRNEQFF. CDR3 nucleotides: TGTGCCACCAGCAGAGATCACAGGAATGAGCAGTTCTTC. Full variable domain (missing parts from reference TRBV15 and TRBJ2-1): DAMVIQNPRYQVTQFGKPVTLSCSQTLNHNVMYWYQQKSSQAPKLLFHYYDKDFNNEADTPDNFQSRRPNTSFCFLDIRSPGLGDTAMYLCATSRDHRNEQFFGPGTRLTVL.